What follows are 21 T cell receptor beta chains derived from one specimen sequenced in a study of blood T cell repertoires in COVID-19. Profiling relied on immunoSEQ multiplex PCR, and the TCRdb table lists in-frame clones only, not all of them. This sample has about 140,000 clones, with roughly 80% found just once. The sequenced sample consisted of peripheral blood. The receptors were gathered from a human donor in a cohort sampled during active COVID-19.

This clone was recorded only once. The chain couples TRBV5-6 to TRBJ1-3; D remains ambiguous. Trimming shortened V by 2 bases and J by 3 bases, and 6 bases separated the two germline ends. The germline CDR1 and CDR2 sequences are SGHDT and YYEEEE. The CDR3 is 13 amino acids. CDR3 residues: CASSFILGNTIYF. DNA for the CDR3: TGTGCCAGCAGCTTTATACTTGGAAACACCATATATTTT.

The CDR3 loop is CASSDPGMYGYTF. The CDR3 region has the DNA TGTGCCAGCAGTGATCCAGGGATGTATGGCTACACCTTC. J is TRBJ1-2 and V is TRBV6-1, with TRBD1 as a possible D gene (5 bases). From germline, CDR1 is MNHNS and CDR2 SASEGT. This CDR3 has 13 residues. V was pared by 3 bases and J by 5 bases, with 10 bases between.

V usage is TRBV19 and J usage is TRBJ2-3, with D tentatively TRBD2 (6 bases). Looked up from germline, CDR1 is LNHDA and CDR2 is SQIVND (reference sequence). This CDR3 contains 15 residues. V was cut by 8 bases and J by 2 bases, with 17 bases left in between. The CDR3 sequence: CASAIARTITDTQYF. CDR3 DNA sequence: TGTGCCAGTGCAATAGCGAGGACTATCACAGATACGCAGTATTTT. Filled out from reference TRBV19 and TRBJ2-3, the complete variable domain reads DGGITQSPKYLFRKEGQNVTLSCEQNLNHDAMYWYRQDPGQGLRLIYYSQIVNDFQKGDIAEGYSVSREKKESFPLTVTSAQKNPTAFYLCASAIARTITDTQYFGPGTRLTVL.

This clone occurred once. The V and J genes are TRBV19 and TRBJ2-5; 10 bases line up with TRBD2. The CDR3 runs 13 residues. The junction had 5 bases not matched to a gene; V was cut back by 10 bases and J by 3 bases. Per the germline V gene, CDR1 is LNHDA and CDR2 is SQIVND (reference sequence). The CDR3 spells CATRLAGKETQYF. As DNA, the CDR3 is TGTGCCACCAGACTAGCGGGCAAAGAGACCCAGTACTTC.

The CDR3 loop reads CASSRGQSTDTQYF. CDR3 in DNA: TGCGCCAGCAGCCGTGGTCAGAGCACAGATACGCAGTATTTT. V usage is TRBV5-1 and J usage is TRBJ2-3; D not resolved. The germline gives CDR1 SGHRS, CDR2 YFSETQ. The CDR3 runs to 14 residues. Trimming took 4 bases from V and 0 from J, leaving 9 bases between them.

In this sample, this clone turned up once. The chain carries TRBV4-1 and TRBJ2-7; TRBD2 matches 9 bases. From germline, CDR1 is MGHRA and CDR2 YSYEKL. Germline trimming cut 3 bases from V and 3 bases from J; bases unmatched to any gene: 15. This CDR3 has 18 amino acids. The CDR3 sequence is CASSHPSTPGLAGYEQYF. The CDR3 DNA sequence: TGCGCCAGCAGCCACCCGAGTACCCCGGGACTAGCTGGCTACGAGCAGTACTTC.

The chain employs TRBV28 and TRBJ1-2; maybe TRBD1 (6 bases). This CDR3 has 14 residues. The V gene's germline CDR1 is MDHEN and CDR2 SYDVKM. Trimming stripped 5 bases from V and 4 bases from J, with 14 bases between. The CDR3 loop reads CASSPWTAPYGYTF. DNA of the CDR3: TGTGCCAGCAGTCCCTGGACAGCGCCCTATGGCTACACCTTC.

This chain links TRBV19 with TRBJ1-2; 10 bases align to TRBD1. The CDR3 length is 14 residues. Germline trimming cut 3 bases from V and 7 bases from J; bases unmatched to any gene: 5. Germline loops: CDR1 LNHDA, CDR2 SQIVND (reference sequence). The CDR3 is CASSIPTGGVGYTF. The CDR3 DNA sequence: TGTGCCAGTAGTATCCCGACAGGGGGCGTTGGCTACACCTTC. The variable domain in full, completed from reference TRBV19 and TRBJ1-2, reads DGGITQSPKYLFRKEGQNVTLSCEQNLNHDAMYWYRQDPGQGLRLIYYSQIVNDFQKGDIAEGYSVSREKKESFPLTVTSAQKNPTAFYLCASSIPTGGVGYTFGSGTRLTVV.

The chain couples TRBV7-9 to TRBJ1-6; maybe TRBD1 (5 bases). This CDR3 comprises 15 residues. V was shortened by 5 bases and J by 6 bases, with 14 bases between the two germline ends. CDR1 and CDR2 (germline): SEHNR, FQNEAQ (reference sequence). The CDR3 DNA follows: TGTGCCAGCAGCCGCGGGACCGTCTTTAATTCACCCCTCCACTTT. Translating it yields CASSRGTVFNSPLHF.

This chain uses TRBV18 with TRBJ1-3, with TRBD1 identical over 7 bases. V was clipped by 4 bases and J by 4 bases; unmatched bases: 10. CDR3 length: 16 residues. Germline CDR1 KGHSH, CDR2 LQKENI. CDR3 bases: TGTGCCAGCTCACAGACAGGGCATGGTCCGGGAAACACCATATATTTT. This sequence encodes CASSQTGHGPGNTIYF.

The CDR3 sequence is CASSESRQGAYNEQFF. In DNA form, the CDR3 reads TGCGCCAGCAGTGAGTCGAGGCAGGGGGCCTACAATGAGCAGTTCTTC. The rearrangement uses TRBV10-1 and TRBJ2-1, with 7 bases lining up with TRBD1. Germline values: CDR1 WNHNN, CDR2 SYGVQD (reference sequence). V gave up 0 bases and J gave up 2 bases; unmatched junction bases: 4. CDR3 size: 16 residues.

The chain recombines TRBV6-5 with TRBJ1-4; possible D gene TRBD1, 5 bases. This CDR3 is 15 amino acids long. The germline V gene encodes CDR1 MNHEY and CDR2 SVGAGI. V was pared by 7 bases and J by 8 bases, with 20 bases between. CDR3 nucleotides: TGTGCCAGCAAGGCCCCCGGGGGTAGGGGCGAAAAACTGTTTTTT. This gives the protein CASKAPGGRGEKLFF.

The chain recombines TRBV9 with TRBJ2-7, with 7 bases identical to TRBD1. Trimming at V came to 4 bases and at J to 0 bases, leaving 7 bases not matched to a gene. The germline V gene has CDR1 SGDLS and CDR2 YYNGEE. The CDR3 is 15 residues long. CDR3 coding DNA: TGTGCCAGCAGCCCAATCGGGACAGTCTCCTACGAGCAGTACTTC. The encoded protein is CASSPIGTVSYEQYF. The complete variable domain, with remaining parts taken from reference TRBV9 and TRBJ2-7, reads DSGVTQTPKHLITATGQRVTLRCSPRSGDLSVYWYQQSLDQGLQFLIQYYNGEERAKGNILERFSAQQFPDLHSELNLSSLELGDSALYFCASSPIGTVSYEQYFGPGTRLTVT.

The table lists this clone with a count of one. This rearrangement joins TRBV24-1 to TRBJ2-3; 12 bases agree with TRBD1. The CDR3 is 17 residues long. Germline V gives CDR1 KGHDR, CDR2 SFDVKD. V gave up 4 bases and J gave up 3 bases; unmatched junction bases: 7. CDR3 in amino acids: CATSDSGQGASTDTQYF. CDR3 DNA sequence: TGTGCCACCAGTGACTCGGGACAGGGGGCTTCGACAGATACGCAGTATTTT.

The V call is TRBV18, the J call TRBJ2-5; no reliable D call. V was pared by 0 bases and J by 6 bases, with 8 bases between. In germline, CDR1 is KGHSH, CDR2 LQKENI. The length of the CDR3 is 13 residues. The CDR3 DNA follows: TGTGCCAGCTCACCACCTCCAGCGAAGACCCAGTACTTC. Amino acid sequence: CASSPPPAKTQYF.

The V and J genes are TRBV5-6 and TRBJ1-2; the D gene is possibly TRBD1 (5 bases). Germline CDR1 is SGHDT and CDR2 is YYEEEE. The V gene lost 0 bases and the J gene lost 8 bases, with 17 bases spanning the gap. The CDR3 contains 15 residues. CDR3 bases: TGTGCCAGCAGCTTGGGCAGGGAAAAACGTTGGGGCTACACCTTC. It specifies CASSLGREKRWGYTF.

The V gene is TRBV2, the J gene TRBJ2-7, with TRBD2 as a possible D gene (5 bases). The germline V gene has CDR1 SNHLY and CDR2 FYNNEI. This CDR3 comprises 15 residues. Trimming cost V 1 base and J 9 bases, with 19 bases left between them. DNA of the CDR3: TGTGCCAGCAGTGAAGGGGAGTCCCTGCATGAGTGGCAGTACTTC. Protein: CASSEGESLHEWQYF.

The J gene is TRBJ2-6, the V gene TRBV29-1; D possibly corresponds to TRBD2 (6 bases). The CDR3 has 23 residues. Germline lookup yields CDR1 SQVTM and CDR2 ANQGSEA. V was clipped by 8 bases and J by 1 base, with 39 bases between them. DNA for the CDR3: TGCAGCCCCCTGTGGGTGGGGCCAGAAGGAGGGGAAAATGCACGTTCTGGGGCCAACGTCCTGACTTTC. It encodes CSPLWVGPEGGENARSGANVLTF.

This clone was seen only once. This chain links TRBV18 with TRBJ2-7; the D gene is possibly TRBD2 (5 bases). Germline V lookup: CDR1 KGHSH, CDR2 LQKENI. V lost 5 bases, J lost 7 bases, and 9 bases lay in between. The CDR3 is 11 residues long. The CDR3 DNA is TGTGCCAGCTCAGGGAGTGGGGAGCAGTACTTC. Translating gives CASSGSGEQYF.

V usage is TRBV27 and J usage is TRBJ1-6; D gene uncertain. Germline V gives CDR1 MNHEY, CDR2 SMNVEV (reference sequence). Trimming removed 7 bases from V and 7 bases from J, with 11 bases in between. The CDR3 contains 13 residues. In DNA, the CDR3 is TGTGCCAGCACTGTAGAACGAAATTCACCCCTCCACTTT. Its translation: CASTVERNSPLHF.

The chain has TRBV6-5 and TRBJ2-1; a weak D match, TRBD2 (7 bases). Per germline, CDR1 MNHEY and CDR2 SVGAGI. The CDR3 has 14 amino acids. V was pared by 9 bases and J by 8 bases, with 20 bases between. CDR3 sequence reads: CASGGGGALDEQFF. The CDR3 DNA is TGTGCCAGTGGAGGTGGGGGGGCTTTAGATGAGCAGTTCTTC.